This passage covers 31 T cell receptor beta chains from one sample sequenced in a study of response to subunit inactivated influenza vaccine. TCRdb reanalysed the RT-PCR reads using MiXCR and keeps one entry per CDR3 protein. The sample holds around 650,000 distinct CDR3 sequences, 15% to 19% seen once. The sample here was PBMCs from blood, taken about 12 days after vaccination. The receptor source for this set is a man over 45 who received an inactivated influenza vaccine.

This chain links TRBV3-1 with TRBJ1-6; D unresolved. V lost 2 bases and J lost 3, with 5 bases in between. CDR1 is LGHDT, CDR2 YNNKEL, per germline (reference sequence). There are 14 residues in the CDR3. The CDR3 loop reads CASSQQVYNSPLHF. The CDR3 DNA reads as TGTGCCAGCAGCCAACAAGTCTATAATTCACCCCTCCACTTT. Together with reference TRBV3-1 and TRBJ1-6, the CDR3 gives the full variable domain: DTAVSQTPKYLVTQMGNDKSIKCEQNLGHDTMYWYKQDSKKFLKIMFSYNNKELIINETVPNRFSPKSPDKAHLNLHINSLELGDSAVYFCASSQQVYNSPLHFGNGTRLTVT.

In this sample, this clonotype turned up a few times. The V call is TRBV6-2 or TRBV6-3, the J call TRBJ2-7, with TRBD1 matching over 9 bases. The CDR3 spans 17 residues. Losses at the gene ends were 5 bases for V and 2 bases for J; bases not matched to a gene: 13. CDR1 MNHEY and CDR2 SVGEGT come from the germline V gene. The CDR3 nucleotides read TGTGCCAGCAGTCGTCCCGGGACAGGGACCTACGCCTACGAGCAGTACTTC. The encoded protein is CASSRPGTGTYAYEQYF.

This chain joins TRBV6-2 or TRBV6-3 and TRBJ1-1, with D unresolved. Deletions cut 2 bases from V and 10 bases from J, with 8 bases between. Per the germline V gene, CDR1 is MNHEY and CDR2 is SVGEGT. This CDR3 contains 11 residues. The CDR3, as DNA: TGTGCCAGCAGTTACCCCCAGGCAGCTTTCTTT. It encodes CASSYPQAAFF.

This sequence joins TRBV4-2 and TRBJ2-7, with D maybe TRBD2 (6 bases). The CDR3 length is 14 residues. The V gene lost 1 base and the J gene lost 3 bases, with 10 bases spanning the gap. Germline-derived CDR1 and CDR2 are LGHNA and YNFKEQ. In DNA, the CDR3 is TGTGCCAGCAGCCAAGGGGCGGGGAGCTACGAGCAGTACTTC. This translates into CASSQGAGSYEQYF.

This clonotype was detected only a few times. The chain recombines TRBV20-1 with TRBJ2-1; D not resolved. Germline lookup yields CDR1 DFQATT and CDR2 SNEGSKA (reference sequence). V lost 0 bases and J 9 bases, leaving 9 bases between the germline ends. This CDR3 comprises 12 residues. The DNA of the CDR3 is TGCAGTGCTAGAGAGTTAAGCAGTGAGCAGTTCTTC. This codes for CSARELSSEQFF.

This clonotype was seen only a few times. The CDR3 coding sequence is TGTGCTAGTGGTTTGCCCGGACAGGGCGAAGAGACCCAGTACTTC. This sequence encodes CASGLPGQGEETQYF. The J gene is TRBJ2-5, the V gene TRBV12-5, with 8 bases matching TRBD1. Germline V gene sequence: CDR1 LGHNT, CDR2 FRNRAP. Trimming removed 2 bases from V and 3 bases from J; junction bases left unmatched: 5. The CDR3 length is 15 residues.

In its sample, this clonotype was seen a few times. The rearrangement links TRBV7-2 to TRBJ2-1; tentative D call: TRBD1 (5 bases). The CDR3 covers 13 residues. Germline CDR1 SGHTA, CDR2 FQGNSA. V lost 1 base and J lost 8, with 9 bases in between. The CDR3 loop is CASSLVLQDEQFF. Here the CDR3 DNA reads TGTGCCAGCAGCTTAGTACTACAGGATGAGCAGTTCTTC.

This clonotype has just a few counts. The rearrangement joins TRBV5-1 to TRBJ2-1, with D possibly matching TRBD1 (6 bases). The germline V and J ends were trimmed by 5 bases and 5 bases, with 17 bases remaining between them. CDR1 is SGHRS, CDR2 YFSETQ, per germline. The CDR3 sequence is 15 residues long. CDR3 in DNA: TGCGCCAGCAGAACTATACCAGGGGAAAACAATGAGCAGTTCTTC. Translating gives CASRTIPGENNEQFF.

The table lists this clonotype with a few counts. The chain joins TRBV11-3 to TRBJ2-2; TRBD1 matches at 7 bases. Germline V gene sequence: CDR1 SGHNT, CDR2 YENEEA. The CDR3 runs 17 residues. V lost 3 bases to trimming and J lost 0 bases; unmatched junction nucleotides: 7. CDR3 loop: CASSLGDRVSNTGELFF. CDR3 nucleotides: TGTGCCAGCAGCTTGGGTGACAGGGTATCGAACACCGGGGAGCTGTTTTTT.

The chain combines TRBV6-1 with TRBJ1-1; possibly TRBD1 for D (5 bases). The germline V gene has CDR1 MNHNS and CDR2 SASEGT. The CDR3 is made up of 14 amino acids. V lost 6 bases to trimming and J lost 5 bases, with 16 bases between them. The CDR3 reads CASSIQGFRTEAFF. The CDR3 DNA reads as TGTGCCAGCAGCATTCAGGGTTTCAGGACTGAAGCTTTCTTT.

This clonotype turned up a few times. The gene calls are TRBV28 and TRBJ1-2; D remains unclear. CDR1 and CDR2 (germline): MDHEN, SYDVKM. The CDR3 length is 12 residues. Between the trimmed V and J ends, which lost 7 bases and 4 bases, there was a span of 10 bases. The CDR3, as DNA: TGTGCCAGCACCCTGACAAGCTATGGCTACACCTTC. Its protein product is CASTLTSYGYTF.

This clonotype occurred a few times. This rearrangement joins TRBV25-1 to TRBJ2-7, with 10 nucleotides matching TRBD1. Germline V gene data show CDR1 as MGHDK and CDR2 as SYGVNS. The CDR3 has 15 amino acids. V dropped 8 bases and J dropped 6; count of bases not matched to a gene: 13. The CDR3 region is CASADPGTGVVEQYF. CDR3 bases: TGTGCCAGCGCCGACCCCGGGACAGGGGTCGTCGAGCAGTACTTC.

The sample holds many counts of this clonotype. The chain employs TRBV29-1 and TRBJ2-1, with 8 bases matching TRBD2. The V gene's germline CDR1 is SQVTM and CDR2 ANQGSEA. This CDR3 has 15 residues. The junction had 14 bases not matched to a gene; V was cut back by 7 bases and J by 6 bases. CDR3 DNA: TGCAGCGCCCTTCTTGGGACTAGTAAGGGCAATGAGCAGTTCTTC. Protein: CSALLGTSKGNEQFF.

This clonotype was picked up a small number of times. This chain connects TRBV5-6 to TRBJ2-4; weak D call: TRBD1 (6 bases). Trimming pared 2 bases from V and 0 bases from J, leaving 12 bases between. The CDR3 loop spans 16 amino acids. Per the germline V gene, CDR1 is SGHDT and CDR2 is YYEEEE. The CDR3 is CASSLQGRLAKNIQYF. The DNA for the CDR3 is TGTGCCAGCAGCTTACAGGGACGGTTAGCCAAAAACATTCAGTACTTC.

This clonotype came up many times. The chain uses TRBV20-1 and TRBJ1-2, with 9 bases that match TRBD1. Germline CDR1 reads DFQATT; CDR2 reads SNEGSKA (reference sequence). V was pared by 6 bases and J by 3 bases, with 8 bases of the junction left unmatched. The CDR3 has 14 residues. The CDR3 protein is CSAYRTGAHYGYTF. In DNA form, the CDR3 reads TGCAGTGCCTACAGGACAGGGGCGCACTATGGCTACACCTTC.

This rearrangement joins TRBV20-1 to TRBJ2-1; tentatively, D is TRBD2 (5 bases). The V end lost 1 base, the J end lost 7 bases, and 14 bases lay between the germline ends. The CDR3 is made up of 14 amino acids. The V gene's germline CDR1 is DFQATT and CDR2 SNEGSKA (reference sequence). The CDR3 here is CSARGWEKDNEQFF. For the CDR3, the DNA is TGCAGTGCTAGAGGGTGGGAGAAGGATAATGAGCAGTTCTTC.

The sample holds a few counts of this clonotype. The genes are TRBV24-1 and TRBJ1-2; 7 positions agree with TRBD1. V was clipped by 4 bases and J by 9 bases; unmatched bases: 4. Germline CDR1 reads KGHDR; CDR2 reads SFDVKD. The CDR3 loop spans 12 amino acids. The CDR3 bases are TGTGCCACCAGTGAATTACAGGGGAGCTACACCTTC. Its translation: CATSELQGSYTF.

The sample holds many counts of this clonotype. V and J are TRBV20-1 and TRBJ2-3; possibly TRBD2 for D (7 bases). With 5 bases removed from V and 5 bases from J, the gap between germline ends came to 14 bases. The germline gives CDR1 DFQATT, CDR2 SNEGSKA (reference sequence). This CDR3 region has 13 residues. CDR3 loop: CSAPAGAGDTQYF. The CDR3 coding sequence is TGCAGTGCTCCCGCGGGGGCTGGAGATACGCAGTATTTT.

The chain recombines TRBV29-1 with TRBJ1-2, with D tentatively TRBD1 (5 bases). CDR3 length: 13 residues. V was clipped by 1 base and J by 4 bases, with 10 bases between them. Germline-derived CDR1 and CDR2 are SQVTM and ANQGSEA. In DNA form, the CDR3 reads TGCAGCGTTGAAGGGCAGGGTGTCTATGGCTACACCTTC. Translation: CSVEGQGVYGYTF.

Here the CDR3 DNA reads TGTGCCAGCAGTTCCCCTTTTGACAGGGGTCGGACTAGCGGGAGTCGGTCGGATACGCAGTATTTT. Translation gives CASSSPFDRGRTSGSRSDTQYF. The chain is built from TRBV27 and TRBJ2-3; TRBD2 aligns across 13 bases. J was trimmed by 6 bases and V by 4 bases; bases with no gene match: 25. The CDR3 contains 22 residues. The V gene's germline CDR1 is MNHEY and CDR2 SMNVEV (reference sequence).

This chain links TRBV7-2 with TRBJ2-1, with a weak D call TRBD1 (5 bases). Germline V gene data show CDR1 as SGHTA and CDR2 as FQGNSA. With 4 bases removed from V and 2 bases from J, the gap between germline ends came to 12 bases. The CDR3 loop spans 15 amino acids. As DNA, the CDR3 is TGTGCCAGCAGCTCGTACAAGGGGACCTACAATGAGCAGTTCTTC. Protein: CASSSYKGTYNEQFF.

The chain uses TRBV5-1 and TRBJ1-1; D not resolved. Germline lookup yields CDR1 SGHRS and CDR2 YFSETQ. This CDR3 is 16 amino acids long. Trimming pared 1 base from V and 2 bases from J, leaving 15 bases between. CDR3 nucleotides: TGCGCCAGCAGCTTGTTTCTCCGGACGGATAACACTGAAGCTTTCTTT. Encoded protein: CASSLFLRTDNTEAFF.

This clonotype was counted ten times or more. The chain combines TRBV20-1 with TRBJ1-6; no clear D gene. The CDR3 consists of 14 residues. The V gene's germline CDR1 is DFQATT and CDR2 SNEGSKA (reference sequence). The V end was cut by 6 bases, the J end by 5 bases, with 14 bases between. This chain's CDR3 is CSAAVGWDNSPLHF. As DNA, the CDR3 is TGCAGTGCAGCGGTGGGGTGGGATAATTCACCCCTCCACTTT.

The J gene is TRBJ2-2, the V gene TRBV11-2; D is ambiguous. This CDR3 contains 13 residues. Germline V lookup: CDR1 SGHAT, CDR2 FQNNGV. The V end lost 1 base, the J end lost 6 bases, and 6 bases lay between the germline ends. In DNA form, the CDR3 reads TGTGCCAGCAGCTTAGTTAATTCCGGGGAGCTGTTTTTT. Protein sequence: CASSLVNSGELFF.

This clonotype came up many times. V is TRBV9 and J is TRBJ2-3; perhaps TRBD1 as D (6 bases). The V end was cut by 2 bases, the J end by 4 bases, with 8 bases between. Per germline, CDR1 SGDLS and CDR2 YYNGEE. CDR3 size: 13 residues. The CDR3 sequence is CASSVRQADTQYF. The CDR3 bases are TGTGCCAGCAGCGTCCGACAGGCAGATACGCAGTATTTT.

This clonotype was counted ten times or more. The V call is TRBV12-3 or TRBV12-4, the J call TRBJ1-5; D is ambiguous. The CDR3 covers 15 residues. V was trimmed by 3 bases and J by 7 bases, leaving 16 bases between them. The DNA of the CDR3 is TGTGCCAGCAGTTTCCGGGGATCCGGTGCGCAGCCCCAGCATTTT. It translates to CASSFRGSGAQPQHF.

This rearrangement joins TRBV6-1 to TRBJ1-2; D not certain. Trimming pared 8 bases from V and 4 bases from J, leaving 17 bases between. CDR3 length equals 14 residues. CDR1 is MNHNS and CDR2 is SASEGT in the germline V gene. Here the CDR3 reads CASSTKAAAYGYTF. DNA for the CDR3: TGTGCCAGCTCCACCAAGGCAGCAGCCTATGGCTACACCTTC.

The chain is built from TRBV6-5 and TRBJ1-1; tentatively, D is TRBD1 (5 bases). Trimming took off 4 bases at V and 4 bases at J, with 16 bases between the two ends. Per the germline V gene, CDR1 is MNHEY and CDR2 is SVGAGI. The CDR3 is 15 residues long. The DNA for the CDR3 is TGTGCCAGCAGTTTGGGACGGGGGGGTGGCACTGAAGCTTTCTTT. It is translated as CASSLGRGGGTEAFF.

The V gene is TRBV7-9, the J gene TRBJ2-7; the match to TRBD1 covers 9 bases. The CDR3 runs 16 residues. Trimming at V came to 4 bases and at J to 1 base, leaving 8 bases not matched to a gene. CDR1 is SEHNR, CDR2 FQNEAQ, per germline (reference sequence). The CDR3 sequence is CASSSGGQGLSYEQYF. CDR3 nucleotides: TGTGCCAGCAGCTCCGGGGGACAGGGATTGTCCTACGAGCAGTACTTC.

The chain has TRBV9 and TRBJ1-2; tentatively, D is TRBD1 (6 bases). The CDR3 loop spans 15 amino acids. Germline V gives CDR1 SGDLS, CDR2 YYNGEE. Trimming took off 3 bases at V and 6 bases at J, with 18 bases between the two ends. The CDR3 sequence: CASSEAREGGDGYTF. DNA for the CDR3: TGTGCCAGCAGCGAGGCGAGGGAGGGGGGAGATGGCTACACCTTC.

This clonotype was seen many times. This chain uses TRBV12-3 or TRBV12-4 with TRBJ1-4; D is unclear. Trimming pared 7 bases from V and 0 bases from J, leaving 15 bases between. The CDR3 spans 16 residues. CDR3 DNA sequence: TGTGCCAGCACCCTTGTGGCCGGAGCAACTAATGAAAAACTGTTTTTT. It is translated as CASTLVAGATNEKLFF.